The rows below give T cell receptor beta chains drawn from one sample of a study of identical twins. From the 5' RACE reads, TCRdb called clonotypes with MiXCR, one entry per CDR3 protein. The sample holds some 300,000 distinct CDR3 sequences, around 12% seen once. This same sample was also taken into another study, of yellow fever vaccine responses in identical twins.

Sequencing input: CD8+ T cells sorted from blood. Source of these receptors: a woman in her late teens or twenties in good health. CDR3s include the opening cysteine and the closing phenylalanine or tryptophan. D genes are given only for firm matches. Some rows mark clone size as missing; the rest say once, few, many or name a class of expanded clone.

TRBJ2-1 - TRBV24-1 - CATSDTGTPGNEQFF TGTGCCACCAGTGATACCGGGACCCCGGGCAATGAGCAGTTCTTC
TRBJ2-6 - TRBV5-5 - CASSLGQTSGANVLTF TGTGCCAGCAGCTTGGGCCAGACCTCTGGGGCCAACGTCCTGACTTTC
TRBJ1-2 - TRBV5-1 - CASSPNRDSGYGYTF TGCGCCAGCAGCCCAAACAGGGATTCGGGTTATGGCTACACCTTC
TRBJ1-2 few TRBV5-5 TRBD1 CASSHRQGDLGYTF TGTGCCAGCAGCCACAGACAGGGGGACCTTGGCTACACCTTC
TRBJ2-3 few TRBV24-1 - CATSDLWGDTDTQYF TGTGCCACCAGTGACTTGTGGGGGGACACAGATACGCAGTATTTT
TRBJ2-1 - TRBV20-1 TRBD2 CSARRVRTRYNEQFF TGCAGTGCTAGAAGGGTTAGGACTAGGTACAATGAGCAGTTCTTC
TRBJ2-7 - TRBV6-2/TRBV6-3 - CASSWGPFAGEQYF TGTGCCAGCAGTTGGGGACCTTTCGCGGGTGAGCAGTACTTC
TRBJ2-3 - TRBV6-2/TRBV6-3 TRBD1 CASSQLQDRYTDTQYF TGTGCCAGCAGTCAACTGCAGGACAGGTACACAGATACGCAGTATTTT
TRBJ1-5 many TRBV10-3 TRBD1 CAISESGQGGNQPQHF TGTGCCATCAGTGAGTCGGGACAGGGAGGCAATCAGCCCCAGCATTTT
TRBJ2-5 few TRBV6-5 TRBD2 CASSYGGGGETQYF TGTGCCAGCAGTTACGGGGGGGGAGGAGAGACCCAGTACTTC
TRBJ1-1 many TRBV29-1 TRBD1 CSAGRDRDMNTEAFF TGCAGCGCCGGAAGGGACAGGGACATGAACACTGAAGCTTTCTTT
TRBJ1-4 few TRBV4-1 - CASSPRMDNEKLFF TGCGCCAGCAGCCCCCGTATGGATAATGAAAAACTGTTTTTT